This TCR beta chain was identified during a study of Graves' ophthalmopathy and Graves' hyperthyroidism. The germline V and J ends were trimmed by 7 bases and 4 bases, with 19 bases remaining between them. Germline V gives CDR1 MNHNS, CDR2 SASEGT. This CDR3 comprises 15 residues. CDR3 regions of TCR beta were amplified from RNA transcripts. RT-PCR in the first round used HTBI primers; a second-round multiplex PCR followed. TCRdb reprocessed the multiplex PCR reads via MiXCR and lists one record per CDR3 protein. The data contain 360,000 or so distinct CDR3 sequences, 18% of them seen just once; the ten biggest clones take up roughly 1.4%. There are many counts of this clonotype.

J is TRBJ1-2 and V is TRBV6-1; the D is unclear. The sequence was collected from a woman younger than 30 with Graves' ophthalmopathy. Sequencing was carried out using peripheral blood. CDR3 DNA: TGTGCCAGCACCCCTGACCCACAGCTACTCTATGGCTACACCTTC. Its translation: CASTPDPQLLYGYTF.